These T cell receptor beta chains were read from a single sample in a study of T-cell reconstitution after alpha-beta-depleted transplantation in children. TCRdb reprocessed the PCR reads with MiXCR, giving one entry per CDR3 protein. The repertoire has some 500,000 distinct CDR3 sequences, about 18% of them found once; the top ten carry 3.3%. The sequenced sample was PBMCs from the stem cell graft donor, obtained from the stem cell graft. The receptors shown here come from a human donor who donated a stem cell graft to a child with acute lymphoblastic leukemia. The conserved cysteine and the conserved F or W are not part of the CDR3 here. The order of the fields is J gene, V gene, CDR3 protein.

TRBJ1-3	TRBV7-9	ASSSRRYTSGNTIY
TRBJ2-7	TRBV5-1	ASSLVGLSAYEQY
TRBJ2-3	TRBV7-2	ASSLARGLAGGTDTQY
TRBJ1-2	TRBV25-1	ASSAPPSNYGYT
TRBJ2-4	TRBV13	ASSPRSKGTNIQY
TRBJ2-7	TRBV10-2	ASSESALAGYEQY
TRBJ2-3	TRBV20-1	SAAMAGGTDTQY
TRBJ1-1	TRBV20-1	SARPLQGETEAF
TRBJ2-7	TRBV10-3	AISEPYRGQGNEQY
TRBJ2-1	TRBV27	ASSFLRQNEQF
TRBJ2-7	TRBV20-1	SAVTSGRVYEQY
TRBJ2-7	TRBV7-2	ASSLAGGGPYEQY
TRBJ1-4	TRBV9	ASSVAGGTTNEKLF
TRBJ2-5	TRBV29-1	SVEPQGRETQY
TRBJ2-7	TRBV7-8	ASSLRPTGLDEEQY
TRBJ2-6	TRBV24-1	ATSAGGGGSGANVLT
TRBJ1-2	TRBV4-2	ASSQDGSPEGYT
TRBJ1-3	TRBV4-2	ASSQDPATGGNTIY
TRBJ1-5	TRBV6-1	ASSLTPRGIGNQPQH
TRBJ2-1	TRBV5-1	ASSLARSAGYNEQF
TRBJ2-1	TRBV7-9	ASSSRFQEF
TRBJ1-1	TRBV5-1	ASSPAPSNTEAF
TRBJ1-4	TRBV7-6	ASSSYNEKLF
TRBJ2-7	TRBV12-3/TRBV12-4	ASTKPTSGAYEQY
TRBJ2-7	TRBV2	ASSEGREGGEQY
TRBJ2-1	TRBV7-3	ASSPDRTYNEQF
TRBJ1-5	TRBV5-1	ASSLYSEPNQPQH
TRBJ1-1	TRBV7-3	ASSLLPDGNTEAF
TRBJ2-1	TRBV24-1	ATSDSGQMRNEQF
TRBJ1-2	TRBV5-1	TSSLAPGTSAVFYGYT
TRBJ2-7	TRBV5-6	ASSLYSGTGFEQY
TRBJ2-2	TRBV12-3/TRBV12-4	ASSLALAGEGGDTGELF
TRBJ1-6	TRBV5-1	ASSPGQDSYNSPLH
TRBJ2-1	TRBV5-1	ASSLESGSYNEQF
TRBJ1-2	TRBV5-1	ASSLTVTGSNYGYT
TRBJ2-5	TRBV9	ASSGGRNQETQY
TRBJ2-1	TRBV3-1	ASSQGTGGWAEQF
TRBJ2-5	TRBV4-1	ASSQGDRDRLY
TRBJ2-1	TRBV20-1	SARDFGTSGRVEQF
TRBJ2-1	TRBV5-1	ASSRRGTGDNEQF
TRBJ2-7	TRBV5-1	ASSAQQGREQY
TRBJ2-2	TRBV4-2	ASSQEASGTGELF
TRBJ2-5	TRBV4-2	ASRYLGKEETQY
TRBJ2-3	TRBV12-3/TRBV12-4	ASTLRLAGASTDTQY
TRBJ2-2	TRBV7-3	ASSFGLAGRLNTGELF
TRBJ2-2	TRBV11-2	ASIGLAGRNTGELF
TRBJ1-2	TRBV29-1	SVGQSYYGYT
TRBJ1-2	TRBV7-6	ASSNSLDYT
TRBJ1-5	TRBV20-1	SARDQAQPQH
TRBJ1-2	TRBV5-5	ASRRTGGDGYT
TRBJ2-1	TRBV5-1	ASSWLGYEQF
TRBJ2-4	TRBV20-1	SARGLEGAKNIQY
TRBJ1-1	TRBV6-6	ASSPPGRTEAF